The 25 T cell receptor beta chains listed next were all sequenced from one sample in a study of glioma-infiltrating T cells after dendritic cell vaccination. Noted time point: after dendritic cell vaccination, including at tumor progression/relapse. The repertoire was sequenced with immunoSEQ multiplex PCR; TCRdb's copy has only in-frame clones and lacks some. Among 85,000 to 100,000 clones listed, around 80% were seen once. The sample was blood, taken after dendritic cell vaccination. The receptors derive from a human donor with glioblastoma.

The chain couples TRBV28 to TRBJ1-2; D not resolved. The CDR3 sequence is 12 residues long. Germline V CDR1 and CDR2: MDHEN, SYDVKM. Between the trimmed V and J ends, which lost 2 bases and 5 bases, there was a span of 6 bases. CDR3 DNA: TGTGCCAGCAGTTTAATCGGGTATGGCTACACCTTC. Protein sequence: CASSLIGYGYTF.

The chain uses TRBV6-5 and TRBJ1-2; weak D call: TRBD1 (5 bases). V shed 2 bases and J shed 4 bases, with 8 bases lying between them. Per the germline V gene, CDR1 is MNHEY and CDR2 is SVGAGI. This CDR3 has 13 residues. The CDR3 DNA is TGTGCCAGCAGTTACCAGGGTGGCTATGGCTACACCTTC. Protein: CASSYQGGYGYTF.

The chain joins TRBV5-1 to TRBJ1-1, with 7 bases that match TRBD1. CDR3 length equals 15 residues. Germline CDR1 reads SGHRS; CDR2 reads YFSETQ. Trimming took 7 bases from V and 1 from J; bases not matched to a gene: 10. This chain's CDR3 is CASGEGAIRNTEAFF. CDR3 nucleotide sequence: TGCGCCAGCGGAGAGGGGGCAATAAGGAACACTGAAGCTTTCTTT.

The gene calls are TRBV5-1 and TRBJ2-3; 15 positions match TRBD2. CDR1 and CDR2 (germline): SGHRS, YFSETQ. CDR3 length equals 18 residues. With 3 bases clipped from V and 3 bases from J, the junction kept 8 bases outside the gene matches. In nucleotides, the CDR3 is TGCGCCAGCAGCTCCGGGACTAGCGGGAGGTTCTGGACAGATACGCAGTATTTT. The encoded protein is CASSSGTSGRFWTDTQYF.

The V gene is TRBV7-6, the J gene TRBJ2-7; a possible D gene is TRBD1 (5 bases). Trimming shortened V by 4 bases and J by 2 bases, and 12 bases separated the two germline ends. The CDR3 extends over 14 amino acids. CDR1 SGHVS and CDR2 FNYEAQ come from the germline V gene. The CDR3 region is CASSYRQTPYEQYF. CDR3 nucleotides: TGTGCCAGCAGCTACCGACAGACTCCCTACGAGCAGTACTTC. The complete variable domain, with remaining parts taken from reference TRBV7-6 and TRBJ2-7, reads GAGVSQSPRYKVTKRGQDVALRCDPISGHVSLYWYRQALGQGPEFLTYFNYEAQQDKSGLPNDRFSAERPEGSISTLTIQRTEQRDSAMYRCASSYRQTPYEQYFGPGTRLTVT.

The CDR3, as DNA: TGTGCCAGCAGCGTAGAGGCTAGCTCCTACAATGAGCAGTTCTTC. Its protein is CASSVEASSYNEQFF. The V call is TRBV9, the J call TRBJ2-1; no definite D call. Trimming took off 0 bases at V and 0 bases at J, with 7 bases between the two ends. This CDR3 has 15 residues. Per germline, CDR1 SGDLS and CDR2 YYNGEE.

The chain recombines TRBV10-3 with TRBJ1-2; D is uncertain. CDR1 and CDR2 (germline): ENHRY, SYGVKD. V was clipped by 6 bases and J by 4 bases, with 27 bases between them. The CDR3 extends over 18 amino acids. CDR3 DNA sequence: TGTGCCATCAGGGGCCAGGCCCCCCAGCTATCGGTGGGCTATGGCTACACCTTC. This codes for CAIRGQAPQLSVGYGYTF.

V and J are TRBV5-5 and TRBJ1-2, with D possibly TRBD1 on 6 matching bases. The CDR3 length is 15 residues. CDR1 SGHKS and CDR2 YYEKEE come from the germline V gene (reference sequence). V lost 0 bases and J lost 8, with 17 bases in between. The DNA of the CDR3 is TGTGCCAGCAGCTTGGAGACAGGAAAATCGGGAGGCTACACCTTC. Its translation: CASSLETGKSGGYTF. The entire variable domain, with the rest obtained from reference TRBV5-5 and TRBJ1-2, is as follows: DAGVTQSPTHLIKTRGQQVTLRCSPISGHKSVSWYQQVLGQGPQFIFQYYEKEERGRGNFPDRFSARQFPNYSSELNVNALLLGDSALYLCASSLETGKSGGYTFGSGTRLTVV.

The V call is TRBV19, the J call TRBJ2-2; TRBD1 matches at 7 bases. The J segment lost 0 bases and the V segment lost 6 bases, leaving 4 bases of the junction unmatched. The CDR3 has 15 amino acids. The germline V gene encodes CDR1 LNHDA and CDR2 SQIVND (reference sequence). For the CDR3, the DNA is TGTGCCAGTAGACCGACAGGGTCGAACACCGGGGAGCTGTTTTTT. Translating it yields CASRPTGSNTGELFF.

The sample holds a few counts of this clone. The chain carries TRBV2 and TRBJ2-2, with 7 bases lining up with TRBD2. The CDR3 spans 15 residues. The V and J ends lost 4 bases and 0 bases, in that order; junction bases with no gene match: 2. CDR1 and CDR2 (germline): SNHLY, FYNNEI. The CDR3 protein is CASSVREPNTGELFF. CDR3 nucleotide sequence: TGTGCCAGCAGTGTGCGGGAGCCGAACACCGGGGAGCTGTTTTTT.

This chain joins TRBV10-1 and TRBJ2-3; the D gene is possibly TRBD2 (5 bases). CDR3 length: 14 residues. The germline V and J ends were trimmed by 4 bases and 5 bases, with 13 bases remaining between them. Germline CDR1 and CDR2: WNHNN and SYGVQD (reference sequence). The CDR3 spells CASSASLAVDTQYF. For the CDR3, the DNA is TGCGCCAGCAGTGCAAGCCTAGCAGTAGATACGCAGTATTTT.

CDR3 in DNA: TGTGCCAGCTCACCACTCGTGGGGACAGGGGATACGAACACTGAAGCTTTCTTT. It is translated as CASSPLVGTGDTNTEAFF. V is TRBV18 and J is TRBJ1-1; 10 bases are a match to TRBD1. CDR1 is KGHSH, CDR2 LQKENI, per germline. CDR3 length equals 18 residues. The V gene end was trimmed by 1 base and the J gene end by 1 base; junction bases not matched to a gene: 9.

This clone was counted once. This chain links TRBV5-4 with TRBJ2-5, with 11 positions matching TRBD2. V shed 4 bases, J shed 1 base, and the junction held 3 bases outside the gene matches. The CDR3 has 15 amino acids. Per germline, CDR1 SGHNT and CDR2 YYREEE (reference sequence). The CDR3 region has the DNA TGTGCCAGCAGCCGAGGGACTAGCGGCCAAGAGACCCAGTACTTC. Translation gives CASSRGTSGQETQYF.

This chain connects TRBV28 to TRBJ1-2; D is possibly TRBD1 (5 bases). There are 12 residues in the CDR3. Germline CDR1 reads MDHEN; CDR2 reads SYDVKM. Trimming left V 7 bases short and J 6 bases short, with 12 bases between. CDR3 amino acids: CASTATEDGYTF. CDR3 DNA sequence: TGTGCCAGCACTGCGACAGAGGATGGCTACACCTTC.

V and J are TRBV11-2 and TRBJ2-7; 12 bases match TRBD2. The germline gives CDR1 SGHAT, CDR2 FQNNGV. The V gene end was trimmed by 5 bases and the J gene end by 3 bases; junction bases not matched to a gene: 2. The CDR3 loop spans 14 amino acids. The CDR3 protein is CASSRTSGNYEQYF. DNA of the CDR3: TGTGCCAGCAGCCGGACTAGCGGGAACTACGAGCAGTACTTC.

V is TRBV6-1 and J is TRBJ1-1; D gene unclear. Trimming removed 5 bases from V and 0 bases from J, with 13 bases in between. This CDR3 has 15 amino acids. Germline V gene sequence: CDR1 MNHNS, CDR2 SASEGT. Here the CDR3 reads CASSPWERMNTEAFF. CDR3 DNA: TGTGCCAGCAGTCCGTGGGAGAGGATGAACACTGAAGCTTTCTTT.

The chain uses TRBV7-2 and TRBJ2-1, with unresolved D. This CDR3 is 14 amino acids long. The germline gives CDR1 SGHTA, CDR2 FQGNSA. Between the trimmed V and J ends, which lost 7 bases and 0 bases, there was a span of 10 bases. The CDR3 DNA sequence: TGTGCCAGCACCAGATTAAGCTCCTACAATGAGCAGTTCTTC. This gives the protein CASTRLSSYNEQFF.

This clone has just one count. This chain uses TRBV28 with TRBJ2-5, with 7 bases lining up with TRBD2. This CDR3 region has 13 residues. Germline V lookup: CDR1 MDHEN, CDR2 SYDVKM. J was trimmed by 3 bases and V by 7 bases; bases with no gene match: 5. CDR3 residues: CASMTLAEETQYF. The CDR3 bases are TGTGCCAGCATGACCCTAGCGGAAGAGACCCAGTACTTC.

The rearrangement uses TRBV5-5 and TRBJ2-7; D gene unclear. Germline loops: CDR1 SGHKS, CDR2 YYEKEE (reference sequence). CDR3 length: 14 residues. Trimming shortened V by 2 bases and J by 1 base, and 10 bases separated the two germline ends. Here the CDR3 reads CASSFMSESYEQYF. DNA of the CDR3: TGTGCCAGCAGCTTTATGTCTGAGTCCTACGAGCAGTACTTC.

The CDR3 DNA reads TGTGCCAGCAGCTTAGCGACGTCGAGGGAGACCCAGTACTTC. Translation: CASSLATSRETQYF. The chain combines TRBV5-4 with TRBJ2-5; D not certain. CDR1 SGHNT and CDR2 YYREEE come from the germline V gene (reference sequence). The CDR3 length is 14 residues. The V end lost 2 bases, the J end lost 5 bases, and 13 bases lay between the germline ends.

The J gene is TRBJ1-2, the V gene TRBV2; 11 bases align to TRBD1. V lost 9 bases to trimming and J lost 4 bases; unmatched junction nucleotides: 10. CDR1 is SNHLY, CDR2 FYNNEI, per germline. The CDR3 runs 15 residues. The CDR3 is CARAGTGGQAYGYTF. In DNA form, the CDR3 reads TGTGCCAGAGCCGGGACAGGGGGGCAGGCCTATGGCTACACCTTC.

The chain carries TRBV30 and TRBJ1-2; 10 nucleotides match TRBD1. Unmatched junction bases numbered 4, after V lost 4 bases and J lost 2 bases. Germline CDR1 GTSNPN, CDR2 SVGIG (reference sequence). The CDR3 has 14 amino acids. The CDR3: CAWISGQGNYGYTF. In DNA, the CDR3 is TGTGCCTGGATCTCGGGACAGGGGAACTATGGCTACACCTTC. Together with reference TRBV30 and TRBJ1-2, the CDR3 gives the full variable domain: SQTIHQWPATLVQPVGSPLSLECTVEGTSNPNLYWYRQAAGRGLQLLFYSVGIGQISSEVPQNLSASRPQDRQFILSSKKLLLSDSGFYLCAWISGQGNYGYTFGSGTRLTVV.

V usage is TRBV5-1 and J usage is TRBJ1-2; 7 nucleotides match TRBD1. The V gene's germline CDR1 is SGHRS and CDR2 YFSETQ. The ends lost 4 bases at V and 4 bases at J; junction bases unmatched: 13. CDR3 size: 16 residues. The CDR3 is CASSLGTVRSGYGYTF. The DNA of the CDR3 is TGCGCCAGCAGCCTAGGGACAGTCCGTTCAGGCTATGGCTACACCTTC. Full variable domain (rest looked up from reference TRBV5-1 and TRBJ1-2): KAGVTQTPRYLIKTRGQQVTLSCSPISGHRSVSWYQQTPGQGLQFLFEYFSETQRNKGNFPGRFSGRQFSNSRSEMNVSTLELGDSALYLCASSLGTVRSGYGYTFGSGTRLTVV.

V gene TRBV20-1 combines with J gene TRBJ1-1; D gene ambiguous. Trimming stripped 6 bases from V and 5 bases from J, with 10 bases between. CDR1 DFQATT and CDR2 SNEGSKA come from the germline V gene (reference sequence). The CDR3 is made up of 11 amino acids. Here the CDR3 DNA reads TGCAGTGCCCGGGGAGGAACTGAAGCTTTCTTT. Translation gives CSARGGTEAFF.

The V call is TRBV21-1, the J call TRBJ1-2. TRBV21-1 is recorded as a pseudogene. This CDR3 is built from 16 residues. CDR3 DNA: TGTGCCAGCAGCAAATACGGGGGACGAGCTAACTATGGCTACACCTTC. It translates to CASSKYGGRANYGYTF.